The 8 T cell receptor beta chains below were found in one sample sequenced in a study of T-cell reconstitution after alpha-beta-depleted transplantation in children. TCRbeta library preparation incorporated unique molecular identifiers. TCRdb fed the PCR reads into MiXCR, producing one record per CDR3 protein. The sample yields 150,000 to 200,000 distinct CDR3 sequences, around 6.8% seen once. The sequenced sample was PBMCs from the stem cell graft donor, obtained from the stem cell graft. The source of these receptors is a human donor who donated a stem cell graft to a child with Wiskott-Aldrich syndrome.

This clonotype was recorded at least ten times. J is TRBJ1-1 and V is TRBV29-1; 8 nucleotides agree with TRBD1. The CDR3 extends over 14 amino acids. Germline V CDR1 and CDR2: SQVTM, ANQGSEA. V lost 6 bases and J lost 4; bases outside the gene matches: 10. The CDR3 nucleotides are TGCAGCGTGGACAGGGCCGGTATCAGCACTGAAGCTTTCTTT. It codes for CSVDRAGISTEAFF.

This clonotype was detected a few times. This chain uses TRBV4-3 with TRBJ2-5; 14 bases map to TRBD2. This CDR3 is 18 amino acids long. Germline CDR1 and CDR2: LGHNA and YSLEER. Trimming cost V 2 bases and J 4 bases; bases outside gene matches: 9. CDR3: CASSQRLAGGPSAETQYF. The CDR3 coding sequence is TGCGCCAGCAGCCAACGACTAGCGGGAGGGCCCTCGGCAGAGACCCAGTACTTC.

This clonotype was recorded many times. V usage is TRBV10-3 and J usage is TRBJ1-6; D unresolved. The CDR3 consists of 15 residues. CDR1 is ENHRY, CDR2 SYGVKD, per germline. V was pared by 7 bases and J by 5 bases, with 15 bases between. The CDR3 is CAITVPRVNNSPLHF. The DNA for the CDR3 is TGTGCCATCACCGTCCCTCGGGTTAATAATTCACCCCTCCACTTT.

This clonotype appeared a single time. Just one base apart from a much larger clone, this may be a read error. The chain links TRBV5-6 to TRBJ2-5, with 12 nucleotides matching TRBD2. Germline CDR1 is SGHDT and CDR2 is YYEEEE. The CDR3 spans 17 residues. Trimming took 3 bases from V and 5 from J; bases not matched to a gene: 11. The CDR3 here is CASSYWTSGIVRETQYF. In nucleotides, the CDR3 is TGTGCCAGCAGCTACTGGACTAGCGGGATTGTCCGCGAGACCCAGTACTTC.

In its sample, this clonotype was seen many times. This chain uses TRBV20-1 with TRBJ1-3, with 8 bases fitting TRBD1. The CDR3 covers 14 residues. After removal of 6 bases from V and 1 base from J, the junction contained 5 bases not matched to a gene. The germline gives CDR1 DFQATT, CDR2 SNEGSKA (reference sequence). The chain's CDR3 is CSAMQGASGNTIYF. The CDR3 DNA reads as TGCAGTGCCATGCAGGGGGCTTCTGGAAACACCATATATTTT.

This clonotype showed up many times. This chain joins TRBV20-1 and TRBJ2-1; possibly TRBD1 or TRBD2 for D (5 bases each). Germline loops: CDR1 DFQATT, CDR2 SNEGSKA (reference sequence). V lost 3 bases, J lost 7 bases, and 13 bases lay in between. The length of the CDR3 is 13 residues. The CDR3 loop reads CSASGKWGNEQFF. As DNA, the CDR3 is TGCAGTGCTAGCGGGAAATGGGGGAATGAGCAGTTCTTC.

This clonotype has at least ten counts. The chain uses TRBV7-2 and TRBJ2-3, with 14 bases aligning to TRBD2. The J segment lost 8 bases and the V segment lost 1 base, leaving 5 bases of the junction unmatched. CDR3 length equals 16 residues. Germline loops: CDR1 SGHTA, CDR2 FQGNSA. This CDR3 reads CASSLGLAGGEGTQYF. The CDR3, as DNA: TGTGCCAGCAGCTTAGGACTAGCGGGGGGGGAAGGTACGCAGTATTTT.

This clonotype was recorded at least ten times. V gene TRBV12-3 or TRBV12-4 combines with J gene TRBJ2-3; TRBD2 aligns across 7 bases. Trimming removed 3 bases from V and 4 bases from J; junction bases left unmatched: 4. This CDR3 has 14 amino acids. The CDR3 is CASSLRERSDTQYF. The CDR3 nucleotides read TGTGCCAGCAGTTTGCGGGAGCGATCAGATACGCAGTATTTT.